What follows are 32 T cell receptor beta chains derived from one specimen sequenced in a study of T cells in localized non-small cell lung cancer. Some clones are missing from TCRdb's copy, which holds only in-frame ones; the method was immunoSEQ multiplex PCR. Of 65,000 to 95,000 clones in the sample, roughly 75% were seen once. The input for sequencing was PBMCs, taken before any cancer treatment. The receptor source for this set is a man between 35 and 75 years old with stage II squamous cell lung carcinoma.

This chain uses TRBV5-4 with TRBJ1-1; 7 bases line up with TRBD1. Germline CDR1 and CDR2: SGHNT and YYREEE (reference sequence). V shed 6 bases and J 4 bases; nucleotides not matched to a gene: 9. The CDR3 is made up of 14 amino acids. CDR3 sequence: CASNLQGMSTEAFF. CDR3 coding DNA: TGTGCCAGCAATCTACAGGGGATGAGCACTGAAGCTTTCTTT.

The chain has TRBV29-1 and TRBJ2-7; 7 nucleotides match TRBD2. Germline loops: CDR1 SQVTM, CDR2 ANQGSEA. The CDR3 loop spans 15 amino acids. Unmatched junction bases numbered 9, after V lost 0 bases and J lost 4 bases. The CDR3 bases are TGCAGCGTTGAAGATCGGACTAGAGGAGGGTACGAGCAGTACTTC. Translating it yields CSVEDRTRGGYEQYF.

The CDR3 sequence is CASSPGEGMGQPQHF. CDR3 coding DNA: TGCGCCAGCAGCCCCGGGGAGGGAATGGGGCAGCCCCAGCATTTT. This rearrangement joins TRBV5-1 to TRBJ1-5, with unresolved D. This CDR3 comprises 15 residues. Looked up from germline, CDR1 is SGHRS and CDR2 is YFSETQ. The ends were cut back, 4 bases at V and 7 bases at J, with 18 bases in the middle. Full variable domain (missing parts from reference TRBV5-1 and TRBJ1-5): KAGVTQTPRYLIKTRGQQVTLSCSPISGHRSVSWYQQTPGQGLQFLFEYFSETQRNKGNFPGRFSGRQFSNSRSEMNVSTLELGDSALYLCASSPGEGMGQPQHFGDGTRLSIL.

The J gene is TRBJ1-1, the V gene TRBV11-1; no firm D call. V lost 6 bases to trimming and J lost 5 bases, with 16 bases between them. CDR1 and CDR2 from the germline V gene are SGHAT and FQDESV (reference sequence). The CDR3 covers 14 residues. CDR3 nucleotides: TGTGCCAGCAGGTTGGACTACTCGGGGACTGAAGCTTTCTTT. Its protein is CASRLDYSGTEAFF. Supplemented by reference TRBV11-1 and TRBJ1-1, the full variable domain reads EAEVAQSPRYKITEKSQAVAFWCDPISGHATLYWYRQILGQGPELLVQFQDESVVDDSQLPKDRFSAERLKGVDSTLKIQPAELGDSAMYLCASRLDYSGTEAFFGQGTRLTVV.

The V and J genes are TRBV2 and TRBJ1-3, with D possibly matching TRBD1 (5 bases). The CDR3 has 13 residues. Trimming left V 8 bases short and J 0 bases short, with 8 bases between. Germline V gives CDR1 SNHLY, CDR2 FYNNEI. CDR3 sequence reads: CASVRGSGNTIYF. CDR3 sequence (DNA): TGTGCCAGCGTGAGGGGCTCTGGAAACACCATATATTTT.

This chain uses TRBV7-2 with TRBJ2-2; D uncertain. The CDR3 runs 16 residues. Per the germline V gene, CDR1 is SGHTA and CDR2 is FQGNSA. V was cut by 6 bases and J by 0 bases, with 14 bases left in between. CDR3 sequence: CASRPRRTTNTGELFF. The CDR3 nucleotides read TGTGCCAGCAGACCCCGACGGACGACGAACACCGGGGAGCTGTTTTTT.

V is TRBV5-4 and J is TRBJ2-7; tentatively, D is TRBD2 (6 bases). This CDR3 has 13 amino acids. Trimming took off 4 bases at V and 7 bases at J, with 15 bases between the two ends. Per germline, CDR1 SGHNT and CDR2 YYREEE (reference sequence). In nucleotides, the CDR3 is TGTGCCAGCAGCCTTCACGGGAGTAATGAGCAGTACTTC. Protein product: CASSLHGSNEQYF. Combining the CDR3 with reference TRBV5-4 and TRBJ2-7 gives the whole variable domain ETGVTQSPTHLIKTRGQQVTLRCSSQSGHNTVSWYQQALGQGPQFIFQYYREEENGRGNFPPRFSGLQFPNYSSELNVNALELDDSALYLCASSLHGSNEQYFGPGTRLTVT.

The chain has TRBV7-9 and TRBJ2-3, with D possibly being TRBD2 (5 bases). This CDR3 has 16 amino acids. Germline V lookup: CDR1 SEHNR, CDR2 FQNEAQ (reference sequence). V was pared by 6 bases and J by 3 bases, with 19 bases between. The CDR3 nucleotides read TGTGCCAGCAGACCGGTGCGAGGGCCCCGAACAGATACGCAGTATTTT. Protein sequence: CASRPVRGPRTDTQYF.

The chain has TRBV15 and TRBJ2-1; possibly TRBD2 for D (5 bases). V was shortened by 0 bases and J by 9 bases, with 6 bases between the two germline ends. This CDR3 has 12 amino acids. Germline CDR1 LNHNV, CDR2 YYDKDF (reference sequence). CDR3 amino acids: CATSRERAEQFF. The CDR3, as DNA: TGTGCCACCAGCAGAGAGCGGGCTGAGCAGTTCTTC.

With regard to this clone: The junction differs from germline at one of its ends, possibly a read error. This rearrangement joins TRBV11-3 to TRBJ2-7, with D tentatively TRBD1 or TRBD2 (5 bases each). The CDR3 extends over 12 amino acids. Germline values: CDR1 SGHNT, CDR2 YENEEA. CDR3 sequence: CASSLDRGEKHF. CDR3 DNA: TGTGCCAGCAGCTTAGATCGAGGGGAAAAGCACTTC. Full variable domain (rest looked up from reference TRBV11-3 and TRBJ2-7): EAGVVQSPRYKIIEKKQPVAFWCNPISGHNTLYWYLQNLGQGPELLIRYENEEAVDDSQLPKDRFSAERLKGVDSTLKIQPAELGDSAVYLCASSLDRGEKHFGPGTRLTVT.

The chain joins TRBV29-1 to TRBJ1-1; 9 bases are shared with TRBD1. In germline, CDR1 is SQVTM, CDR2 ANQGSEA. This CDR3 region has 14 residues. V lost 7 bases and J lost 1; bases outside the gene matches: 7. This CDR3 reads CSALGQGPNTEAFF. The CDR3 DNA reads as TGCAGCGCGTTAGGACAGGGGCCGAACACTGAAGCTTTCTTT.

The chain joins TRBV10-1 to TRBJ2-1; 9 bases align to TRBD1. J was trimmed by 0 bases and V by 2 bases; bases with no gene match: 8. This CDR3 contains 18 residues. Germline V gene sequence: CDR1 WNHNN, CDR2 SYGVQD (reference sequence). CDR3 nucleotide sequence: TGCGCCAGCAGTGAGAGGGGGACAGGGATCAGCTCCTACAATGAGCAGTTCTTC. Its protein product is CASSERGTGISSYNEQFF.

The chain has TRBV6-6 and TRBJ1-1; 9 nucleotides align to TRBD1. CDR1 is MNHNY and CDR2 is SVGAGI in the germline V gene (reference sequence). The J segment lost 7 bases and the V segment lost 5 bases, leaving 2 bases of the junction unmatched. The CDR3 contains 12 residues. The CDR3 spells CASSGQGNEAFF. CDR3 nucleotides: TGTGCCAGCAGTGGACAGGGGAATGAAGCTTTCTTT.

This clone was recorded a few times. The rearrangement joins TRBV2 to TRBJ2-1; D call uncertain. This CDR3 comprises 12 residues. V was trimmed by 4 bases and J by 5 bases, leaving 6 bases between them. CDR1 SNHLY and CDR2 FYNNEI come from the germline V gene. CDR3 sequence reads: CASSGYHNEQFF. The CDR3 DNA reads TGTGCCAGCAGTGGGTACCACAATGAGCAGTTCTTC.

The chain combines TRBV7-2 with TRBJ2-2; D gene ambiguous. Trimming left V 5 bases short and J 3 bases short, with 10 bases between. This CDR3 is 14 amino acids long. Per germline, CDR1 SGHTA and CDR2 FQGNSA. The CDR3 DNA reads TGTGCCAGCAGCCCACCCCGCCACACCGGGGAGCTGTTTTTT. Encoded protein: CASSPPRHTGELFF.

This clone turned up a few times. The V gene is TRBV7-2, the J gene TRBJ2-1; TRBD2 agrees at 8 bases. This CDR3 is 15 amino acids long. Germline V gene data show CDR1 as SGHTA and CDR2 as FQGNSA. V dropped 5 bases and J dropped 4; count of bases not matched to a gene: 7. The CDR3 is CASSPRTGGYNEQFF. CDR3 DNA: TGTGCCAGCAGCCCGAGGACGGGGGGGTACAATGAGCAGTTCTTC.

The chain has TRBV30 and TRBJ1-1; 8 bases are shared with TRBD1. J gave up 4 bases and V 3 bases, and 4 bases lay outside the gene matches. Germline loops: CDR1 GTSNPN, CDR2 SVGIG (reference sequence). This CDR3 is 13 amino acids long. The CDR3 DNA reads TGTGCCTGGAGCGCCGACAGGGGCACTGAAGCTTTCTTT. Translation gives CAWSADRGTEAFF.

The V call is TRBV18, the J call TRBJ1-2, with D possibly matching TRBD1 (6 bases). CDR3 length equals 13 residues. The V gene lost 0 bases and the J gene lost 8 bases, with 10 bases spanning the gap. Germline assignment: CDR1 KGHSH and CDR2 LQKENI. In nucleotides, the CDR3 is TGTGCCAGCTCACCACCCGCAGGGGTGGGCTACACCTTC. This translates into CASSPPAGVGYTF.

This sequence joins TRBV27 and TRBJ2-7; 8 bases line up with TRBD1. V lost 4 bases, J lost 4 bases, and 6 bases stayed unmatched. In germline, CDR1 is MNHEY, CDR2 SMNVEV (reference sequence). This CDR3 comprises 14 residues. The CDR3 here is CASSSRQGWYEQYF. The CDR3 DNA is TGTGCCAGCAGTTCTCGACAGGGGTGGTACGAGCAGTACTTC.

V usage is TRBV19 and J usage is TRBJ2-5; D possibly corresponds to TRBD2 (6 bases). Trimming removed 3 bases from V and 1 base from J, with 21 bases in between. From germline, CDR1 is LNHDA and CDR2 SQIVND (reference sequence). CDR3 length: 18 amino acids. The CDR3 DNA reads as TGTGCCAGTAGTATGGGACTCGATGCCCGCGGGGCCCAAGAGACCCAGTACTTC. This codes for CASSMGLDARGAQETQYF. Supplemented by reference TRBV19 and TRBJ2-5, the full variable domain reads DGGITQSPKYLFRKEGQNVTLSCEQNLNHDAMYWYRQDPGQGLRLIYYSQIVNDFQKGDIAEGYSVSREKKESFPLTVTSAQKNPTAFYLCASSMGLDARGAQETQYFGPGTRLLVL.

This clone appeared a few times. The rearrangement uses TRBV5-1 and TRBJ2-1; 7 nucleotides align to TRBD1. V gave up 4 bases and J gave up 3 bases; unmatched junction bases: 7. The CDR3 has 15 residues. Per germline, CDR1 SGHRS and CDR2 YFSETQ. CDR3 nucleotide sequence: TGCGCCAGCAGCCGAGGGACAGCGGACTACAATGAGCAGTTCTTC. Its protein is CASSRGTADYNEQFF.

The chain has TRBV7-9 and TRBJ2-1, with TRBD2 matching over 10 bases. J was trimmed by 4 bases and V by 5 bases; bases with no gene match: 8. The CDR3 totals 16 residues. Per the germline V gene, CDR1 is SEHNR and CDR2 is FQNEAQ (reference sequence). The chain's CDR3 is CASSGLAGGYYNEQFF. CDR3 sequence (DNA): TGTGCCAGCAGCGGATTAGCGGGAGGATATTACAATGAGCAGTTCTTC.

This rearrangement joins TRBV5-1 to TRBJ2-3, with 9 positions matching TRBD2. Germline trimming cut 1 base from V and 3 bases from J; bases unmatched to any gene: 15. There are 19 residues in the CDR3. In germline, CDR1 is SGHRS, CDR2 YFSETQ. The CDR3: CASSLLGRQREVYTDTQYF. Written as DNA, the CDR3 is TGCGCCAGCAGCTTGTTGGGGCGGCAGCGGGAGGTCTATACAGATACGCAGTATTTT.

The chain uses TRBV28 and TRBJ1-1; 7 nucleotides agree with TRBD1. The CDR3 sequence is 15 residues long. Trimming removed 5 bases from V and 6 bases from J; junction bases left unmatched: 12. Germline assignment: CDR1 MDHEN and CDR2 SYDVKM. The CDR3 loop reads CASSTPTGERAEAFF. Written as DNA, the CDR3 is TGTGCCAGCAGTACCCCTACAGGGGAACGAGCTGAAGCTTTCTTT. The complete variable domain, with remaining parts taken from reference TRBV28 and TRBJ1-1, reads DVKVTQSSRYLVKRTGEKVFLECVQDMDHENMFWYRQDPGLGLRLIYFSYDVKMKEKGDIPEGYSVSREKKERFSLILESASTNQTSMYLCASSTPTGERAEAFFGQGTRLTVV.

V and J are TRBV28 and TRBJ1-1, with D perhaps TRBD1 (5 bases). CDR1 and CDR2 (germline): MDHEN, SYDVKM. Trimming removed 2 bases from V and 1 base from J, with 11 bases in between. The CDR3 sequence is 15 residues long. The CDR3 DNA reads TGTGCCAGCAGTTTAAGCAGCGGGACGAACACTGAAGCTTTCTTT. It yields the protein CASSLSSGTNTEAFF.

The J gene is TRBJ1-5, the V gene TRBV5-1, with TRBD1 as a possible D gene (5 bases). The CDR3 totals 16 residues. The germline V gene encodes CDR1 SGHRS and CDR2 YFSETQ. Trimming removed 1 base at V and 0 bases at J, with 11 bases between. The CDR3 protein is CASSLRGPDSNQPQHF. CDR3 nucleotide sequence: TGCGCCAGCAGCTTGCGGGGCCCAGATAGCAATCAGCCCCAGCATTTT. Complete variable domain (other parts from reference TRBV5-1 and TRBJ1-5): KAGVTQTPRYLIKTRGQQVTLSCSPISGHRSVSWYQQTPGQGLQFLFEYFSETQRNKGNFPGRFSGRQFSNSRSEMNVSTLELGDSALYLCASSLRGPDSNQPQHFGDGTRLSIL.

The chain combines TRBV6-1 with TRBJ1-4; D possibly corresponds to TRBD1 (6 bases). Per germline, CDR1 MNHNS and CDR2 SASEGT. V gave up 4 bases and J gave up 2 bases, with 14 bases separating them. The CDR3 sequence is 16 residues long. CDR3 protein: CASSAAGAPTNEKLFF. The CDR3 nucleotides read TGTGCCAGCAGTGCAGCAGGGGCCCCGACTAATGAAAAACTGTTTTTT.

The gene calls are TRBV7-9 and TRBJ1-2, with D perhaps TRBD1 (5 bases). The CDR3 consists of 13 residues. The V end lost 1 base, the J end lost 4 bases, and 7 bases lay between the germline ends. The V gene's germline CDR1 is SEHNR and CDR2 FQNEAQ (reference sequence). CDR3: CASSLGGGYGYTF. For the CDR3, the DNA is TGTGCCAGCAGCTTAGGGGGCGGCTATGGCTACACCTTC.

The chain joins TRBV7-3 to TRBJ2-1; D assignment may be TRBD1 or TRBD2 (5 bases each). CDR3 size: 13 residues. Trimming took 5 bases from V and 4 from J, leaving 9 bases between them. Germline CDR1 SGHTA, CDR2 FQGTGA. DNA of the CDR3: TGTGCCAGCAGCAGGGACCAATACAATGAGCAGTTCTTC. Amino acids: CASSRDQYNEQFF.

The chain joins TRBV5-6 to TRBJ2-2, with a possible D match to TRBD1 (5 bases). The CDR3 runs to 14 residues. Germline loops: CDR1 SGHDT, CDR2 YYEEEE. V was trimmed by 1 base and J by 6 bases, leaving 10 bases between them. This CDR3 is CASSLTLGAGELFF. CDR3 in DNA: TGTGCCAGCAGCTTGACGTTAGGGGCCGGGGAGCTGTTTTTT.

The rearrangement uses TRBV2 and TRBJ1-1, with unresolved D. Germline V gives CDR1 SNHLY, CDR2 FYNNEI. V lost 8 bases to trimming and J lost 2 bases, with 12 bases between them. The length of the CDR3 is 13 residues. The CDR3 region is CASEETDNTEAFF. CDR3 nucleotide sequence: TGTGCCAGCGAGGAGACGGACAACACTGAAGCTTTCTTT.

The CDR3 DNA follows: TGTGCCAGCAAGGTACAGGGGGAATCCCATGAGCAGTTCTTC. Protein sequence: CASKVQGESHEQFF. V usage is TRBV6-6 and J usage is TRBJ2-1; 8 bases match TRBD1. Trimming at V came to 7 bases and at J to 8 bases, leaving 10 bases not matched to a gene. This CDR3 is 14 amino acids long. From germline, CDR1 is MNHNY and CDR2 SVGAGI (reference sequence).